Below are 29 T cell receptor beta chains sequenced from a single sample in a study of blood T cell repertoires in COVID-19. Profiling relied on immunoSEQ multiplex PCR, and the TCRdb table lists in-frame clones only, not all of them. The repertoire holds tens of thousands of clones, with about nine tenths as singletons. What was sequenced was peripheral blood. The source of these receptors is a human donor in a cohort sampled during active COVID-19. The donor label of this sample is uncertain.

The V gene is TRBV21-1, the J gene TRBJ1-6; the table calls TRBD1, which could not be checked here. TRBV21-1 is tagged as a pseudogene. The CDR3 consists of 15 residues. The CDR3 bases are TGTGCCAGCAGCAAGATCAGGGGCGAAGCTTCACCCCTCCACTTT. Protein: CASSKIRGEASPLHF.

The chain joins TRBV4-2 to TRBJ1-2, with a possible D match to TRBD1 (5 bases). Trimming removed 0 bases from V and 8 bases from J, with 16 bases in between. The CDR3 runs to 15 residues. Germline V lookup: CDR1 LGHNA, CDR2 YNFKEQ. This CDR3 reads CASSQDLPPRGGYTF. CDR3 coding DNA: TGTGCCAGCAGCCAAGATCTCCCGCCCCGGGGGGGCTACACCTTC.

This sequence joins TRBV5-4 and TRBJ1-1, with D unclear. The CDR3 is made up of 15 amino acids. V gave up 0 bases and J gave up 6 bases, with 15 bases separating them. Germline CDR1 is SGHNT and CDR2 is YYREEE (reference sequence). The DNA for the CDR3 is TGTGCCAGCAGCTTGGAGGCGGGCCACCCTTCTGAAGCTTTCTTT. This translates into CASSLEAGHPSEAFF. The full variable domain, its missing parts supplied by reference TRBV5-4 and TRBJ1-1, is ETGVTQSPTHLIKTRGQQVTLRCSSQSGHNTVSWYQQALGQGPQFIFQYYREEENGRGNFPPRFSGLQFPNYSSELNVNALELDDSALYLCASSLEAGHPSEAFFGQGTRLTVV.

A remark on this clone: The junction shows a germline mismatch at one end, possibly a read error. J is TRBJ2-7 and V is TRBV28; 9 positions match TRBD1. Germline-derived CDR1 and CDR2 are MDHEN and SYDVKM. The CDR3 has 14 residues. The CDR3 region has the DNA TGTGCCAGCAGTTCCGGGACAGGGTTTGTGGTTGCGAGCTTC. It is translated as CASSSGTGFVVASF.

This chain uses TRBV14 with TRBJ1-2; possibly TRBD1 for D (5 bases). V was trimmed by 6 bases and J by 4 bases, leaving 9 bases between them. Germline values: CDR1 SGHDN, CDR2 FVKESK. CDR3 length equals 12 residues. CDR3 DNA: TGTGCCAGCAGTCGGACACCCTATGGCTACACCTTC. Its protein is CASSRTPYGYTF.

The chain combines TRBV7-2 with TRBJ1-2; weak D call: TRBD1 (5 bases). Germline CDR1 SGHTA, CDR2 FQGNSA. The CDR3 spans 16 residues. The ends were cut back, 5 bases at V and 3 bases at J, with 19 bases in the middle. The CDR3 sequence is CASSPDLRQTDYGYTF. The DNA for the CDR3 is TGTGCCAGCAGCCCCGACCTCCGGCAGACAGACTATGGCTACACCTTC. The entire variable domain, with the rest obtained from reference TRBV7-2 and TRBJ1-2, is as follows: GAGVSQSPSNKVTEKGKDVELRCDPISGHTALYWYRQSLGQGLEFLIYFQGNSAPDKSGLPSDRFSAERTGGSVSTLTIQRTQQEDSAVYLCASSPDLRQTDYGYTFGSGTRLTVV.

The V and J genes are TRBV19 and TRBJ1-6; 8 bases line up with TRBD1. Losses at the gene ends were 3 bases for V and 10 bases for J; bases not matched to a gene: 5. The CDR3 runs to 14 residues. Germline CDR1 and CDR2: LNHDA and SQIVND (reference sequence). In DNA form, the CDR3 reads TGTGCCAGTAGTATTACGACAGGGGAGTCACCCCTCCACTTT. Protein: CASSITTGESPLHF.

The chain couples TRBV6-1 to TRBJ1-4, with TRBD1 identical over 8 bases. The trim removed 3 bases at V and 5 bases at J, leaving 8 bases unmatched. CDR1 MNHNS and CDR2 SASEGT come from the germline V gene. This CDR3 is built from 16 residues. The DNA for the CDR3 is TGTGCCAGCAGTGAGTCCTACAGGGGGACGAATGAAAAACTGTTTTTT. Encoded protein: CASSESYRGTNEKLFF.

This clone occurred once. This chain links TRBV27 with TRBJ1-6, with D unresolved. Germline lookup yields CDR1 MNHEY and CDR2 SMNVEV (reference sequence). CDR3 size: 17 residues. Trimming took 3 bases from V and 6 from J, leaving 18 bases between them. This CDR3 is CASSFLPRELVNSPLHF. In DNA, the CDR3 is TGTGCCAGCAGTTTCCTGCCCCGGGAACTTGTTAATTCACCCCTCCACTTT.

The CDR3 sequence is CASSLVAVVTETQYF. CDR3 DNA sequence: TGTGCCAGCAGCTTAGTTGCAGTGGTAACGGAGACCCAGTACTTC. V is TRBV11-2 and J is TRBJ2-5; D gene ambiguous. Looked up from germline, CDR1 is SGHAT and CDR2 is FQNNGV. Trimming took 1 base from V and 5 from J, leaving 14 bases between them. The CDR3 extends over 15 amino acids.

The chain has TRBV5-4 and TRBJ2-5; possibly TRBD1 for D (6 bases). The germline V gene has CDR1 SGHNT and CDR2 YYREEE (reference sequence). The V end was cut by 4 bases, the J end by 3 bases, with 13 bases between. CDR3 length equals 14 residues. The CDR3 coding sequence is TGTGCCAGCAGCCCCGGTGCAGGGGAAGAGACCCAGTACTTC. This encodes CASSPGAGEETQYF.

The chain joins TRBV29-1 to TRBJ2-4, with D possibly matching TRBD1 (5 bases). V was cut by 0 bases and J by 8 bases, with 8 bases left in between. Germline-derived CDR1 and CDR2 are SQVTM and ANQGSEA. The CDR3 spans 12 residues. CDR3 sequence (DNA): TGCAGCGTTGAAGAGGCAGGGTACATTCAGTACTTC. Translating it yields CSVEEAGYIQYF.

J is TRBJ2-5 and V is TRBV15; D perhaps matches TRBD1 (6 bases). The germline V and J ends were trimmed by 3 bases and 2 bases, with 7 bases remaining between them. The CDR3 sequence is 13 residues long. Per germline, CDR1 LNHNV and CDR2 YYDKDF (reference sequence). The CDR3 DNA sequence: TGTGCCACCAGCAGGGACAGACAAGAGACCCAGTACTTC. It encodes CATSRDRQETQYF.

This clone was observed a handful of times. The chain recombines TRBV19 with TRBJ2-1; maybe TRBD2 (7 bases). The CDR3 extends over 16 amino acids. CDR1 is LNHDA and CDR2 is SQIVND in the germline V gene (reference sequence). V shed 1 base and J shed 6 bases, with 16 bases lying between them. CDR3 region: CASSIAGGGLGNEQFF. The CDR3 DNA reads as TGTGCCAGTAGTATAGCTGGGGGGGGGCTCGGCAATGAGCAGTTCTTC.

The rearrangement joins TRBV15 to TRBJ2-7; 8 bases match TRBD1. CDR1 and CDR2 from the germline V gene are LNHNV and YYDKDF (reference sequence). This CDR3 has 15 amino acids. J lost 0 bases, V lost 4 bases, and 5 bases had no gene match. The CDR3 loop reads CATSTPGQASYEQYF. Here the CDR3 DNA reads TGTGCCACCAGCACACCGGGACAGGCCTCCTACGAGCAGTACTTC.

V and J are TRBV5-5 and TRBJ1-2, with TRBD1 identical over 10 bases. Germline lookup yields CDR1 SGHKS and CDR2 YYEKEE (reference sequence). V was pared by 5 bases and J by 4 bases, with 5 bases of the junction left unmatched. The CDR3 loop spans 14 amino acids. CDR3: CASRRTGGRYGYTF. The CDR3 DNA reads as TGTGCCAGCAGAAGGACAGGGGGACGCTATGGCTACACCTTC.

The chain employs TRBV6-1 and TRBJ1-1; no clear D. Germline V gene sequence: CDR1 MNHNS, CDR2 SASEGT. V dropped 1 base and J dropped 0 bases, with 3 bases sitting between them. CDR3 size: 13 residues. CDR3 DNA: TGTGCCAGCAGTGAAGTAGTGAACACTGAAGCTTTCTTT. It codes for CASSEVVNTEAFF.

This sequence joins TRBV3-1 (or the pseudogene TRBV3-2) and TRBJ2-1; TRBD2 agrees at 8 bases. With 0 bases clipped from V and 6 bases from J, the junction kept 1 base outside the gene matches. The CDR3 is made up of 14 amino acids. CDR1 is LGHDT, CDR2 YNNKEL, per germline (reference sequence). The CDR3 protein is CASSQDTSGNEQFF. The CDR3, as DNA: TGTGCCAGCAGCCAAGATACTAGCGGCAATGAGCAGTTCTTC.

This clone showed up just once. The rearrangement uses TRBV30 and TRBJ1-1; 7 bases agree with TRBD1. Trimming at V came to 6 bases and at J to 6 bases, leaving 22 bases not matched to a gene. The germline V gene encodes CDR1 GTSNPN and CDR2 SVGIG (reference sequence). This CDR3 is 17 amino acids long. The CDR3 region has the DNA TGTGCCTGTAAAGCAGGGGACAGAGCTCGCCACTTGGCTGAAGCTTTCTTT. This translates into CACKAGDRARHLAEAFF.

The chain uses TRBV5-1 and TRBJ2-5; 9 bases agree with TRBD2. Germline loops: CDR1 SGHRS, CDR2 YFSETQ. This CDR3 comprises 16 residues. Trimming at V came to 4 bases and at J to 2 bases, leaving 9 bases not matched to a gene. The CDR3 is CASSPEAGGPQETQYF. CDR3 bases: TGCGCCAGCAGCCCGGAGGCGGGGGGGCCGCAAGAGACCCAGTACTTC.

This sequence joins TRBV20-1 and TRBJ2-5; D is possibly TRBD1 (5 bases). The V end was cut by 3 bases, the J end by 2 bases, with 7 bases between. CDR3 size: 12 residues. Germline CDR1 DFQATT, CDR2 SNEGSKA (reference sequence). The CDR3 nucleotides are TGCAGTGCTAGTGGGGCACAAGAGACCCAGTACTTC. Amino acids: CSASGAQETQYF.

The rearrangement joins TRBV6-6 to TRBJ1-5; TRBD1 aligns across 8 bases. The CDR3 consists of 15 residues. Germline CDR1 reads MNHNY; CDR2 reads SVGAGI (reference sequence). The V segment lost 6 bases and the J segment 3 bases; nucleotides outside the gene matches: 7. The CDR3 loop is CASRQQGGNNQPQHF. The CDR3, as DNA: TGTGCCAGCAGACAACAGGGGGGGAACAATCAGCCCCAGCATTTT.

V usage is TRBV28 and J usage is TRBJ2-7; 8 nucleotides agree with TRBD1. After removal of 4 bases from V and 2 bases from J, the junction contained 1 base not matched to a gene. In germline, CDR1 is MDHEN, CDR2 SYDVKM. The CDR3 loop spans 13 amino acids. The CDR3: CASSWDRTYEQYF. The CDR3 DNA is TGTGCCAGCAGTTGGGACAGGACCTACGAGCAGTACTTC.

The chain links TRBV11-2 to TRBJ2-5, with TRBD1 identical over 8 bases. CDR1 and CDR2 (germline): SGHAT, FQNNGV. V was clipped by 4 bases and J by 2 bases; unmatched bases: 12. The CDR3 has 17 amino acids. The CDR3 sequence: CASSSRTRDRLQETQYF. The CDR3 coding sequence is TGTGCCAGCAGCTCCCGTACCCGGGACAGGCTGCAAGAGACCCAGTACTTC.

This clone has only a few counts. The chain carries TRBV5-4 and TRBJ1-2; D gene uncertain. V lost 4 bases and J lost 4, with 14 bases in between. The CDR3 totals 14 residues. CDR1 and CDR2 from the germline V gene are SGHNT and YYREEE (reference sequence). The CDR3 is CASSVGMAAYGYTF. CDR3 sequence (DNA): TGTGCCAGCAGCGTTGGAATGGCGGCCTATGGCTACACCTTC.

DNA of the CDR3: TGCGCCAGCCGGGAGGGACGAGGACAGGGGTATGACTATGGCTACACCTTC. Amino acid sequence: CASREGRGQGYDYGYTF. The rearrangement uses TRBV5-1 and TRBJ1-2, with 9 bases aligning to TRBD1. Germline V lookup: CDR1 SGHRS, CDR2 YFSETQ. Trimming cost V 7 bases and J 3 bases; bases outside gene matches: 16. The CDR3 is made up of 17 amino acids.

The CDR3 region is CASSLAEAYEQYF. In nucleotides, the CDR3 is TGTGCCAGCTCCCTAGCGGAGGCCTACGAGCAGTACTTC. The chain joins TRBV18 to TRBJ2-7; TRBD2 matches at 7 bases. The length of the CDR3 is 13 residues. V lost 6 bases to trimming and J lost 2 bases; unmatched junction nucleotides: 4. Germline loops: CDR1 KGHSH, CDR2 LQKENI.

This chain uses TRBV6-2 or TRBV6-3 with TRBJ1-2; D is uncertain. The germline V gene has CDR1 MNHEY and CDR2 SVGEGT. The V end lost 5 bases, the J end lost 5 bases, and 24 bases lay between the germline ends. CDR3 length: 17 amino acids. CDR3 sequence reads: CASSGSEGFGGWYGYTF. DNA for the CDR3: TGTGCCAGCAGTGGCTCGGAGGGATTCGGCGGATGGTATGGCTACACCTTC.

The V call is TRBV12-3 or TRBV12-4, the J call TRBJ1-2; TRBD1 matches at 8 bases. The CDR3 runs to 13 residues. Trimming took 5 bases from V and 7 from J; bases not matched to a gene: 6. For the CDR3, the DNA is TGTGCCAGCAGTCGAGACAGGGGCTTTGGCTACACCTTC. Amino acids: CASSRDRGFGYTF.